The present T cell receptor beta chain was sequenced within a study of blood T cell repertoires in COVID-19 (dated by TCRdb to the early 2020s). Context from the whole study: Samples covering the acute and convalescent phases of COVID-19 were provided by collaborators in the United States, Italy and Spain. The repertoires were released in a freely available public database intended as a resource for research on the immune response to SARS-CoV-2. Samples were obtained from the ongoing ImmuneRACE study (first 160 participants) and from 950 to 1,500 subjects provided by 6 global collaborators. The dataset comprised deeply sampled blood TCRbeta repertoires from subjects exposed to, actively infected with, or recovered from COVID-19. A de-identified subject ID, COVID-19 status, age in years and sex were almost always included in the sample metadata. The material from the prospective study consisted of cDNA or gDNA derived from T cells, B-cell-depleted T cells, or PBMCs. Where available, HLA class I and class II types were taken from metadata supplied by the sample provider and were not determined by assay-based typing.

Study-wide findings and limitations: How much clinical and demographic metadata was included differed by source and by participant, and the metadata was provided uncurated.

Germline trimming: 4 bases from V, 4 bases from J; junction bases outside gene matches: 3. The CDR3 starts with the cysteine, ends with the phenylalanine, and has 13 residues. Only the CDR3 region is kept as DNA, spanning 39 bases read in frame from base 1. CDR1 SNHLY and CDR2 FYNNEI were looked up in the germline V gene. The immunoSEQ Assay, a bias-controlled multiplex PCR, was used to amplify TCRbeta CDR3 regions from genomic DNA. The authors processed their data as follows. Nucleated cell counts per sample were estimated from amplification of reference gene primers within the assay. To quantify the absolute abundance of each unique TCRbeta CDR3 rearrangement, sequence reads were collapsed and filtered. For each sample, productive Simpson clonality was calculated as the square root of Simpson's diversity index across productive rearrangements. Here the immuneACCESS table is served through TCRdb, limited to in-frame sequences with V and J called. Missing clones are a known gap in these copies; in checked studies unresolved V genes cover under half, and the rest lacks a known reason. That table gives V, J and clone size, and the DNA gave D and trimming. Present in this sample are about 310,000 clones, approximately 91% of which were seen just once. Together, the top ten hold 4% to 6% of the sample.

In the prospective study, participants were about 18 to 95 years old, resided in about 25 geographic areas of the United States, and were enrolled through a virtual design. In the prospective study, participants were assigned to cohorts based on the clinical history participants reported in a screening survey and a study questionnaire. Recovered participants in ImmuneRACE Cohort 3 were defined as having two consecutive negative NP/OP PCR tests, clearance from a healthcare professional, or resolution of symptoms. Mobile phlebotomists in the prospective study collected whole blood, serum and a nasopharyngeal or oropharyngeal swab from every participant. Participants in the prospective study had the option to provide additional blood draws and questionnaires over a roughly two-month period. Before DNA extraction, blood samples from the prospective study were shipped at room temperature or frozen.

Details on this clone: Its antigen specificity is not known. Base quality data are lacking; no much larger clone is found one base away.

The chain was built from TRBV2 and TRBJ1-2; TRBD1 lines up with 7 middle nucleotides. The sequenced sample was PBMCs or T cells enriched from blood (not recorded which). The clonotype was recovered from a man aged 60 to 69 who had recovered from COVID-19. The CDR3 has the sequence CASSGTGSYGYTF. The DNA reads as follows: TGTGCCAGCAGTGGGACAGGAAGCTATGGCTACACCTTC.